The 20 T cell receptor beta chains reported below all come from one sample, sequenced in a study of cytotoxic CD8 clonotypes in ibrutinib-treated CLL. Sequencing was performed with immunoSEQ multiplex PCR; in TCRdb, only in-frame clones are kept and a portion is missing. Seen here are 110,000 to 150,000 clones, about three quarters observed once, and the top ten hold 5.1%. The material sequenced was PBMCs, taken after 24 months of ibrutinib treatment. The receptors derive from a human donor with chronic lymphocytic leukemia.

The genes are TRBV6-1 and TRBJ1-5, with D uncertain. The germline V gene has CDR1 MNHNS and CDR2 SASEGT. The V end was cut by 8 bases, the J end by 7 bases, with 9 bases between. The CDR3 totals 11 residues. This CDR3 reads CASGLGQPQHF. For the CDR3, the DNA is TGTGCCAGCGGACTAGGGCAGCCCCAGCATTTT.

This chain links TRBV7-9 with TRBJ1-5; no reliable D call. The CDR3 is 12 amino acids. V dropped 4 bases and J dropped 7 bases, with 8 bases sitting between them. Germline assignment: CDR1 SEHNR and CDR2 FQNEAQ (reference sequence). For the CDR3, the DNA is TGTGCCAGCAGCTCCCCTGAGCAGCCCCAGCATTTT. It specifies CASSSPEQPQHF.

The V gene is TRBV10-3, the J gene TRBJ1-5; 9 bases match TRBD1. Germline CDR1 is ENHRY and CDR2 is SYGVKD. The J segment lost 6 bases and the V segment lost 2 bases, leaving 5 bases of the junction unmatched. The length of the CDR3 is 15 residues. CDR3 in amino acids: CAISEAQGAGQPQHF. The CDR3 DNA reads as TGTGCCATCAGTGAGGCACAGGGGGCGGGTCAGCCCCAGCATTTT.

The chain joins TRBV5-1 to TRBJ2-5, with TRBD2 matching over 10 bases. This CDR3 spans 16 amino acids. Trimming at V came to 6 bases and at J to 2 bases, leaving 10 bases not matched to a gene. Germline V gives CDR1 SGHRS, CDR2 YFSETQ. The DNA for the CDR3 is TGCGCCAGCACCATGGGGCTAGCGGGGGCTCAAGAGACCCAGTACTTC. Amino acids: CASTMGLAGAQETQYF.

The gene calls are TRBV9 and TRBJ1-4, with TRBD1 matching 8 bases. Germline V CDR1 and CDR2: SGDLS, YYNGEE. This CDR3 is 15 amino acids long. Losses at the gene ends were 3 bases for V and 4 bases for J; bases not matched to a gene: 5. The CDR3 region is CASSAPGQDNEKLFF. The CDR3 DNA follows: TGTGCCAGCAGCGCCCCGGGACAGGATAATGAAAAACTGTTTTTT. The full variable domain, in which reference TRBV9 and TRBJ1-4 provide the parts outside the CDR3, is DSGVTQTPKHLITATGQRVTLRCSPRSGDLSVYWYQQSLDQGLQFLIQYYNGEERAKGNILERFSAQQFPDLHSELNLSSLELGDSALYFCASSAPGQDNEKLFFGSGTQLSVL.

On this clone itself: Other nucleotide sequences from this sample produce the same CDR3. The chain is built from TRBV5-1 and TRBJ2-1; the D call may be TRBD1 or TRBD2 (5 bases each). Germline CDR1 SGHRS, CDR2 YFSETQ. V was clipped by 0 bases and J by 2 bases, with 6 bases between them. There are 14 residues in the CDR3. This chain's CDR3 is CASSLGDPYNEQFF. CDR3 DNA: TGCGCCAGCAGCTTGGGGGACCCCTACAATGAGCAGTTCTTC. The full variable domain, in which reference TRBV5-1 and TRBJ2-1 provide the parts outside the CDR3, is KAGVTQTPRYLIKTRGQQVTLSCSPISGHRSVSWYQQTPGQGLQFLFEYFSETQRNKGNFPGRFSGRQFSNSRSEMNVSTLELGDSALYLCASSLGDPYNEQFFGPGTRLTVL.

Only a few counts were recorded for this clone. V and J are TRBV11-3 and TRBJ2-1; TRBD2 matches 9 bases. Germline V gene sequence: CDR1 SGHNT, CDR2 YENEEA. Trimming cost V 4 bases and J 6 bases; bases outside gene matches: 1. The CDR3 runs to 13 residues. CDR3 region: CASSSRGGNEQFF. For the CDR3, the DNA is TGTGCCAGCAGCTCGCGGGGGGGCAATGAGCAGTTCTTC.

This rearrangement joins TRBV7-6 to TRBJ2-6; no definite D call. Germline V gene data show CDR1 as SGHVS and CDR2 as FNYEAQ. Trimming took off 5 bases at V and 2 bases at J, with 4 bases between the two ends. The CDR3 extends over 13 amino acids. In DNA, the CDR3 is TGTGCCAGCAGCACACCTGGGGCCAACGTCCTGACTTTC. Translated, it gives CASSTPGANVLTF.

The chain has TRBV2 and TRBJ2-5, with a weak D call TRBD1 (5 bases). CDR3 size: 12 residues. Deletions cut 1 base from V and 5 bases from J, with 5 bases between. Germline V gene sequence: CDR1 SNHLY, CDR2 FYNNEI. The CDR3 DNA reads TGTGCCAGCAGTGAAGAGGGGGAGACCCAGTACTTC. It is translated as CASSEEGETQYF.

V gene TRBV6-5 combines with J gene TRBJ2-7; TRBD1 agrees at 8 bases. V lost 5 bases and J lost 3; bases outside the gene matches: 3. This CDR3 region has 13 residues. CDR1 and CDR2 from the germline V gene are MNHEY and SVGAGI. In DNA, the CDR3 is TGTGCCAGCAGTGGACAGGGTTTCTACGAGCAGTACTTC. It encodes CASSGQGFYEQYF.

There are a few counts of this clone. The chain's CDR3 is CASRPPGTEAFF. CDR3 nucleotides: TGTGCCAGCAGACCCCCGGGCACTGAAGCTTTCTTT. The gene calls are TRBV25-1 and TRBJ1-1; D remains unclear. CDR3 length equals 12 residues. Germline V gene data show CDR1 as MGHDK and CDR2 as SYGVNS. Deletions cut 6 bases from V and 4 bases from J, with 9 bases between.

CDR3 residues: CASSPDRNEQFF. The DNA for the CDR3 is TGTGCCAGCAGCCCCGACCGCAATGAGCAGTTCTTC. The chain has TRBV7-9 and TRBJ2-1, with D unresolved. Per the germline V gene, CDR1 is SEHNR and CDR2 is FQNEAQ (reference sequence). The V and J ends lost 5 bases and 6 bases respectively, with 8 bases between them. This CDR3 spans 12 amino acids. Full variable domain (missing parts from reference TRBV7-9 and TRBJ2-1): DTGVSQNPRHKITKRGQNVTFRCDPISEHNRLYWYRQTLGQGPEFLTYFQNEAQLEKSRLLSDRFSAERPKGSFSTLEIQRTEQGDSAMYLCASSPDRNEQFFGPGTRLTVL.

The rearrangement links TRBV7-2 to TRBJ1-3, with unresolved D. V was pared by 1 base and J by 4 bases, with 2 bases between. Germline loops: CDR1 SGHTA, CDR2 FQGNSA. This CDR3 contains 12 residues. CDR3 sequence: CASSLGGNTIYF. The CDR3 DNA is TGTGCCAGCAGCTTAGGGGGAAACACCATATATTTT.

In DNA, the CDR3 is TGTGCAAGTCGCCCCCGGGACCGAACCAACGGGGCCAATGAGCAGTTCTTC. Translation: CASRPRDRTNGANEQFF. The chain employs TRBV12-2 and TRBJ2-1. TRBV12-2 is an annotated pseudogene. The CDR3 sequence is 17 residues long.

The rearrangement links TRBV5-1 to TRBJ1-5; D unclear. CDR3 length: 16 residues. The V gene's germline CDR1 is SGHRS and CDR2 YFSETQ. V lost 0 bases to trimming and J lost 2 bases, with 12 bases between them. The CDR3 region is CASSLEGGYGNQPQHF. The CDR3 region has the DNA TGCGCCAGCAGCTTGGAAGGCGGGTACGGCAATCAGCCCCAGCATTTT.

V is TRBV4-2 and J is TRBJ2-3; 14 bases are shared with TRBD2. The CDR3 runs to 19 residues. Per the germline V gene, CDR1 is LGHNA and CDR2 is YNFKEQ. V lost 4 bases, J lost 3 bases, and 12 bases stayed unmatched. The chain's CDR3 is CASSRRTSGRSGATDTQYF. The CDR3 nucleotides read TGTGCCAGCAGCCGACGGACTAGCGGGAGGTCAGGGGCTACAGATACGCAGTATTTT.

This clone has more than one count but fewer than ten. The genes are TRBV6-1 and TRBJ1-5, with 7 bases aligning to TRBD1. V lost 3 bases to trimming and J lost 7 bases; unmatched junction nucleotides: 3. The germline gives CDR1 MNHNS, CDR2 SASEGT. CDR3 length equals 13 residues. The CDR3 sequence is CASSDRGVQPQHF. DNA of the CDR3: TGTGCCAGCAGTGACAGGGGGGTCCAGCCCCAGCATTTT.

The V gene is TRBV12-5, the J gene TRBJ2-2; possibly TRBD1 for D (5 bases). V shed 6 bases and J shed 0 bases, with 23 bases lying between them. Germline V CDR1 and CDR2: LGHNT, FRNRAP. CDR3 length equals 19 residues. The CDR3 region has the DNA TGTGCTAGTGGCCTCGACAGACTCGCGGCGCCCGCGAACACCGGGGAGCTGTTTTTT. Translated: CASGLDRLAAPANTGELFF.

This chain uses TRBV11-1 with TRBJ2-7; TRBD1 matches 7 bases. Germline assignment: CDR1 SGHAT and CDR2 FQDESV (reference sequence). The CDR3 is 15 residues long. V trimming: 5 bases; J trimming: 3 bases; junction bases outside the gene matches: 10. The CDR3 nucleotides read TGTGCCAGCAGCCCCATCACGGGACAGAGCTACGAGCAGTACTTC. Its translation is CASSPITGQSYEQYF.

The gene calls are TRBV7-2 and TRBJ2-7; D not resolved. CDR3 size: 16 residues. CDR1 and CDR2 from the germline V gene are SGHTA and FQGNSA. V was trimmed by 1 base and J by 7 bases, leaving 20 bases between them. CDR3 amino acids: CASSLGAVVVTKEQYF. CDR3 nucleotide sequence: TGTGCCAGCAGCTTAGGGGCCGTGGTGGTTACTAAGGAGCAGTACTTC. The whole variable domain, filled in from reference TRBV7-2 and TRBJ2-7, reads GAGVSQSPSNKVTEKGKDVELRCDPISGHTALYWYRQSLGQGLEFLIYFQGNSAPDKSGLPSDRFSAERTGGSVSTLTIQRTQQEDSAVYLCASSLGAVVVTKEQYFGPGTRLTVT.